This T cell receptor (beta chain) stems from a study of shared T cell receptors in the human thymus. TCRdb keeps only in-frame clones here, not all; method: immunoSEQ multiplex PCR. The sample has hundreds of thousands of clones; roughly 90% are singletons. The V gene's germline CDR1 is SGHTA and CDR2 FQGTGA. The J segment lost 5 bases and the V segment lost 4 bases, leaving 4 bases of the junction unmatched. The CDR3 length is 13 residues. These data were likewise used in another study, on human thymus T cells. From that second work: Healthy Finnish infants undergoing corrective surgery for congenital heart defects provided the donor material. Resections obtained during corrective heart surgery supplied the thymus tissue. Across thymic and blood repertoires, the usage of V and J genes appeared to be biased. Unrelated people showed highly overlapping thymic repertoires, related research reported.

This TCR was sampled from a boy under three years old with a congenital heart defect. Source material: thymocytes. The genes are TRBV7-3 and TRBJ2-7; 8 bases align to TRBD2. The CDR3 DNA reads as TGTGCCAGCAGCTCAATAGCGGGAAACGAGCAGTACTTC. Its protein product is CASSSIAGNEQYF.